The entry below describes one T cell receptor beta chain. This CDR3 comprises 16 residues. V dropped 4 bases and J dropped 7; count of bases not matched to a gene: 10. Per germline, CDR1 SGDLS and CDR2 YYNGEE. The data are from a study of blood T cell repertoires in COVID-19. Original data processing: Amplified reference gene primers provided the basis for estimating nucleated cell counts. Produced via immunoSEQ multiplex PCR; TCRdb's table is partial and in-frame only. The D gene and trimming were derived from the DNA, and the V and J assignments and clone size from that table. The sample lists 50,000 to 65,000 clones, 85% occurring once.

Sequencing was carried out using peripheral blood. V is TRBV9 and J is TRBJ1-4; 10 bases are shared with TRBD1. The sequence was obtained from a man aged 40-55 years with active COVID-19. CDR3 nucleotide sequence: TGTGCCAGCAGCCCAACGGGACAGGGGAGAGGTGAAAAACTGTTTTTT. The encoded protein is CASSPTGQGRGEKLFF.